The clone carrying this T cell receptor (beta chain) was seen only once. Its antigen remains unidentified. Profiled with immunoSEQ multiplex PCR; TCRdb holds only in-frame clones, not every one. The sample holds approximately 110,000 clones, approximately 80% seen once. The data originate from a study of PD-1 blockade in mismatch repair-deficient tumors. Study-wide results and limits: Rapid post-treatment expansion, then contraction, generally preceding radiologic response, marked tumor-resident clones.

The CDR3 consists of 14 residues. The V end lost 3 bases, the J end lost 0 bases, and 8 bases lay between the germline ends. Germline CDR1 reads KGHSH; CDR2 reads LQKENI. PCR or immunohistochemistry showed mismatch repair deficiency in every enrolled patient. The rearrangement uses TRBV18 and TRBJ1-1, with D unresolved. This TCR was recovered from an adult with mismatch repair-deficient cancer. The source was peripheral blood, collected about 13 months after starting pembrolizumab. This chain's CDR3 is CASSPSDLNTEAFF. The CDR3 coding sequence is TGTGCCAGCTCACCTTCGGACCTGAACACTGAAGCTTTCTTT.